This T cell receptor beta chain was recorded in a study of blood T cell repertoires in COVID-19. Study-wide background: There were acute and convalescent COVID-19 samples, and they came from the United States, Italy and Spain. T cells, B-cell-depleted T cells, or PBMCs supplied cDNA or gDNA.

Per the original methods: The assay estimated nucleated cells by amplifying reference gene primers. Profiled with immunoSEQ multiplex PCR; TCRdb holds only in-frame clones, not every one. V and J calls and clone size are as listed in that table; D and trimming were resolved from the DNA. The sample comprises about 300,000 clones, 86% of which are singletons, and around 1.5% rests with the top ten. Germline lookup yields CDR1 MNHNY and CDR2 SVGAGI (reference sequence). CDR3 size: 14 residues. J gave up 2 bases and V 6 bases, and 4 bases lay outside the gene matches. The V call is TRBV6-6, the J call TRBJ1-1; TRBD1 agrees at 9 bases. This TCR derives from a woman aged 45-65 years with acute or convalescent COVID-19. Sequenced: peripheral blood. The CDR3 sequence: CASSWDRANTEAFF. The DNA for the CDR3 is TGTGCCAGCAGCTGGGACAGGGCCAACACTGAAGCTTTCTTT.